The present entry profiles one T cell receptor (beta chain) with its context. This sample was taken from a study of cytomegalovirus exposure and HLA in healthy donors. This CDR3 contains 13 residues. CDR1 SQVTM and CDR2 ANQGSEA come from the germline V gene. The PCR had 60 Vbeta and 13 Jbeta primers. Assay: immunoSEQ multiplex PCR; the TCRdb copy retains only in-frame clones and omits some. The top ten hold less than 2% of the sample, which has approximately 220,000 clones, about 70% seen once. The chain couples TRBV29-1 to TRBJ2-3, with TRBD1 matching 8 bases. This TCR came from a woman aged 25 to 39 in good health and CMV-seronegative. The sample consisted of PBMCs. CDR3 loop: CIGKQGGTDTQYF. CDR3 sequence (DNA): TGCATCGGTAAACAGGGGGGCACAGATACGCAGTATTTT.